Given below is one TCR beta chain in context. The source of the sample is a study of blood T cell repertoires in COVID-19. Whole-study context: The study drew acute and convalescent COVID-19 samples from the United States, Italy and Spain. In each case, the material was cDNA or gDNA derived from T cells, B-cell-depleted T cells, or PBMCs.

Germline loops: CDR1 SGHNT, CDR2 YYREEE (reference sequence). V was trimmed by 5 bases and J by 1 base, leaving 17 bases between them. This CDR3 spans 16 amino acids. Authors' methods: Reference gene primer amplification yielded estimated nucleated cell counts. Method: immunoSEQ multiplex PCR; TCRdb's copy keeps in-frame clones and lacks some. V and J calls plus clone size are reproduced from that table; the DNA served to infer D and trimming. The table includes 140,000 to 150,000 clones, approximately 87% detected once. Input material: peripheral blood. This TCR was recovered from a man over 45 who had recovered from COVID-19. This chain uses TRBV5-4 with TRBJ2-3; a possible D gene is TRBD2 (6 bases). The CDR3 sequence: CASSKPGLAGTDTQYF. The CDR3, as DNA: TGTGCCAGCAGTAAACCTGGTTTAGCGGGCACAGATACGCAGTATTTT.